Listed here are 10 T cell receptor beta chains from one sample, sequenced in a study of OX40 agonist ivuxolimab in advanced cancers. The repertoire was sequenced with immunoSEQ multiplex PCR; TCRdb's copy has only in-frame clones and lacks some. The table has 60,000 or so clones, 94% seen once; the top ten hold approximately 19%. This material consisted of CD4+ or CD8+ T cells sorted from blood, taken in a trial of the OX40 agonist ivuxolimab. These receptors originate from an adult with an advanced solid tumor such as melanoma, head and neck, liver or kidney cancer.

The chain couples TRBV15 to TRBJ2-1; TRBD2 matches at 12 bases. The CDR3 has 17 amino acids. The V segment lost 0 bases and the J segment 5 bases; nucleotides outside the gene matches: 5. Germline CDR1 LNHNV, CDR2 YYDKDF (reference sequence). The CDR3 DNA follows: TGTGCCACCAGCAGAGATCGGACTAGCGGGATCCACAATGAGCAGTTCTTC. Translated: CATSRDRTSGIHNEQFF.

The CDR3 loop is CASSSLGGANYGYTF. CDR3 DNA: TGTGCCAGCAGTTCCCTCGGGGGGGCTAACTATGGCTACACCTTC. The V call is TRBV6-6, the J call TRBJ1-2, with TRBD1 as a possible D gene (5 bases). Deletions cut 4 bases from V and 0 bases from J, with 12 bases between. The CDR3 loop spans 15 amino acids. From germline, CDR1 is MNHNY and CDR2 SVGAGI (reference sequence).

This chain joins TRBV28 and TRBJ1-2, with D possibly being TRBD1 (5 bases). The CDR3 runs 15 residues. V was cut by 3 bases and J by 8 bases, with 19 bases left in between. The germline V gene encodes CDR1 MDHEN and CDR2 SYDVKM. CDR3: CASSLIQGYPPGYTF. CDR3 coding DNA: TGTGCCAGCAGTTTGATCCAGGGTTATCCACCGGGCTACACCTTC.

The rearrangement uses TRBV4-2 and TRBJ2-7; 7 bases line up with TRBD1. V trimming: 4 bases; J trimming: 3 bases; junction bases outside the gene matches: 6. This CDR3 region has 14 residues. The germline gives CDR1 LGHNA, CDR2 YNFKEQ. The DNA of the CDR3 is TGTGCCAGCAGCCCGTTCAGGGGGAGCTACGAGCAGTACTTC. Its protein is CASSPFRGSYEQYF.

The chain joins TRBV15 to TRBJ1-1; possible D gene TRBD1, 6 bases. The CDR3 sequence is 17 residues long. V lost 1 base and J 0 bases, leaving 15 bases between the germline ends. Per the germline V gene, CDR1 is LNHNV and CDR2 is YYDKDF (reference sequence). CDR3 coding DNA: TGTGCCACCAGCAGAGCAGGGGAGGGATTCATGAACACTGAAGCTTTCTTT. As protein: CATSRAGEGFMNTEAFF.

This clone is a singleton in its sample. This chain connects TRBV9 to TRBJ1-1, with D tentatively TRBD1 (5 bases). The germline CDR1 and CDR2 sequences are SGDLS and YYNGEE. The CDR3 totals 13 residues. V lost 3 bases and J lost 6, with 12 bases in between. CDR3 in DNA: TGTGCCAGCAGCGGCCAGGGTCGGGCTGAAGCTTTCTTT. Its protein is CASSGQGRAEAFF.

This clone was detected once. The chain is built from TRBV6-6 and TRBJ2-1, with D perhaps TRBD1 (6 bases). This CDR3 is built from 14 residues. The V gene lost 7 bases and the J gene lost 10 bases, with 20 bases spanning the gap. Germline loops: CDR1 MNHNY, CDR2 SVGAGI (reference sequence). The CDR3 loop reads CASTIDRWGSEQFF. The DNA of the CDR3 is TGTGCCAGCACCATTGACAGGTGGGGGAGCGAGCAGTTCTTC.

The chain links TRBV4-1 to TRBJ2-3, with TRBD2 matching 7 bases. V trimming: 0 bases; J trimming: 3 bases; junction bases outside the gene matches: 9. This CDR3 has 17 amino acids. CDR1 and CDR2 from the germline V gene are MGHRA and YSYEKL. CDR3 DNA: TGCGCCAGCAGCCAAGACGCAGGACTAGGATTTACAGATACGCAGTATTTT. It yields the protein CASSQDAGLGFTDTQYF.

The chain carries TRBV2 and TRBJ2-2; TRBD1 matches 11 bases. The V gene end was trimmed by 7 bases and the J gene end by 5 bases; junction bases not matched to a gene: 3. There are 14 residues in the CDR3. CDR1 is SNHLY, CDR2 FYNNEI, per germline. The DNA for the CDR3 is TGTGCCAGCATAAGGGACAGGGGGACCGGGGAGCTGTTTTTT. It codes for CASIRDRGTGELFF.

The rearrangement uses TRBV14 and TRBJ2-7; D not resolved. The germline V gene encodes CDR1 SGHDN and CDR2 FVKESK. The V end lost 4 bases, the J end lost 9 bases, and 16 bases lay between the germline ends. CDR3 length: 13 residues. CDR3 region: CASSPKMSTGQYF. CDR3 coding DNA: TGTGCCAGCAGCCCCAAGATGTCTACGGGGCAGTACTTC.